The rows below give T cell receptor beta chains drawn from one sample of a study of T cell clones after liver transplantation. Assay used: immunoSEQ multiplex PCR; TCRdb lists only in-frame clones, some missing. The repertoire has under 20,000 clones, roughly nine tenths of them found once; the top ten carry under 15%. Sequencing was performed on CD8+ T cells from blood, taken approximately 3.5 years after liver transplant. These receptors all come from a human patient who received a liver transplant. Some T cells may have come from the graft donor. Both conserved end residues are part of each CDR3. Fields, in order: J gene, V gene, D gene, clone size, CDR3 DNA, CDR3 protein. The D gene is left open where the match is weak. Clone size is stated in some rows and not others, as once, few, many or a class when expanded.

TRBJ2-1	TRBV11-2	-	-	TGTGCCAGCAGCCTCAGCGGGTCCTACAATGAGCAGTTCTTC	CASSLSGSYNEQFF
TRBJ1-2	TRBV6-6	-	-	TGTGCCAGCAGTTACGAAGGGTCCTATGGCTACACCTTC	CASSYEGSYGYTF
TRBJ2-1	TRBV7-9	-	once	TGTGCCAGCAGCTTAGGTGGACTCTACAATGAGCAGTTCTTC	CASSLGGLYNEQFF
TRBJ1-3	TRBV4-1	-	-	TGCGCCAGCAGCCAAGATCCAGGCTCTGGAAACACCATATATTTT	CASSQDPGSGNTIYF
TRBJ2-7	TRBV4-1	-	-	TGCGCCAGCAGCCAAGATTTAAACCCCTCCTACGAGCAGTACTTC	CASSQDLNPSYEQYF
TRBJ2-2	TRBV27	-	-	TGTGCCAGCAGTTTAAGGGGCAACGGGGAGCTGTTTTTT	CASSLRGNGELFF
TRBJ1-5	TRBV9	TRBD1	-	TGTGCCAGCAGCGTAACTAAGGGACAGGGGGTAGAGAACAATCAGCCCCAGCATTTT	CASSVTKGQGVENNQPQHF
TRBJ2-1	TRBV10-1	TRBD2	-	TGCGCCAGCAGTCCCTCATGGGGGGCTGCGGGAGGGGGAAATGAGCAGTTCTTC	CASSPSWGAAGGGNEQFF
TRBJ1-3	TRBV28	-	-	TGTGCCAGCAGTTTAGGTACCGGAAACACCATATATTTT	CASSLGTGNTIYF
TRBJ1-5	TRBV28	-	once	TGTGCCAGCCGGGTAGAGGGGCTTAGCAATCAGCCCCAGCATTTT	CASRVEGLSNQPQHF
TRBJ1-5	TRBV19	-	-	TGTGCCAGTAGTATGGGGGTAGGCAATCAGCCCCAGCATTTT	CASSMGVGNQPQHF
TRBJ2-2	TRBV29-1	-	few	TGCAGCGTCCCAGGGTTGAGGCTCGGGGAGCTGTTTTTT	CSVPGLRLGELFF
TRBJ2-2	TRBV27	-	-	TGTGCCAGCAGTTTAACCGGGGAGCTGTTTTTT	CASSLTGELFF
TRBJ2-6	TRBV7-3	-	-	TGTGCCAGCAGCTTGACACCAAACTCTGGGGCCAACGTCCTGACTTTC	CASSLTPNSGANVLTF
TRBJ2-1	TRBV4-1	-	-	TGCGCCAGCAGCCTCCCTTGGGGTGGAGGTGAGCAGTTCTTC	CASSLPWGGGEQFF
TRBJ2-7	TRBV5-4	-	-	TGTGCCAGCAGCTTGTGGGACCCCTACGAGCAGTACTTC	CASSLWDPYEQYF
TRBJ2-5	TRBV7-8	TRBD2	-	TGTGCCAGCAGCTTAGTGTCCCCACTAGCGGTCCAAGAGACCCAGTACTTC	CASSLVSPLAVQETQYF
TRBJ2-7	TRBV7-8	-	-	TGTGCCAGCAGCTTAGGGCAGGGGGGGTACGAGCAGTACTTC	CASSLGQGGYEQYF
TRBJ1-5	TRBV27	-	-	TGTGCCAGCAGTTTGCCCAATCAGCCCCAGCATTTT	CASSLPNQPQHF
TRBJ2-7	TRBV27	TRBD2	few	TGTGCCAGCAGGTCGGGACTAGCGGGGCTCTACGAGCAGTACTTC	CASRSGLAGLYEQYF
TRBJ1-1	TRBV29-1	-	-	TGCAGCGTTAGGGGAGGGGATGTTGGCACTGAAGCTTTCTTT	CSVRGGDVGTEAFF
TRBJ2-1	TRBV6-5	TRBD2	-	TGTGCCAGCAGTCACAGACTAGCCCGGTACAATGAGCAGTTCTTC	CASSHRLARYNEQFF
TRBJ1-2	TRBV6-5	-	once	TGTGCCAGCAGTCTCGGGGAGGGACTTTATGGCTACACCTTC	CASSLGEGLYGYTF
TRBJ1-2	TRBV29-1	TRBD1	-	TGCAGCGTTGATCCCCTCTACCGGGACAGGGCGCCTTCTAACTATGGCTACACCTTC	CSVDPLYRDRAPSNYGYTF
TRBJ2-1	TRBV7-6	-	-	TGTGCCAGCAGCTTAGACGGGAGTTTCTACAATGAGCAGTTCTTC	CASSLDGSFYNEQFF
TRBJ2-4	TRBV28	-	-	TGTGCCAGCAGTTTAGCGGGCACAGGGACAAACATTCAGTACTTC	CASSLAGTGTNIQYF
TRBJ2-7	TRBV4-1	-	-	TGCGCCAGCAGCCAAGGCCGGGGCGGGTACGAGCAGTACTTC	CASSQGRGGYEQYF
TRBJ1-1	TRBV6-5	-	few	TGTGCCAGCAGTTACTCGTGGACAGATAACACTGAAGCTTTCTTT	CASSYSWTDNTEAFF
TRBJ2-7	TRBV7-2	-	-	TGTGCCAGCAGCTTAGGCGGGACCGTCCCCTACGAGCAGTACTTC	CASSLGGTVPYEQYF
TRBJ1-5	TRBV27	TRBD1	-	TGTGCCAGCAGTCCGACAGGGCTCAATCAGCCCCAGCATTTT	CASSPTGLNQPQHF
TRBJ2-5	TRBV5-1	TRBD2	-	TGCGCCAGCAGCCCAGGATGGGTAGCGGGTAAAGAGACCCAGTACTTC	CASSPGWVAGKETQYF
TRBJ1-2	TRBV5-1	-	-	TGCGCCAGCAGCTTGTTCTGGCTTGGGGGCGTCTATGGCTACACCTTC	CASSLFWLGGVYGYTF
TRBJ1-1	TRBV27	TRBD1	-	TGTGCCAGCAGTTCCCCAGGACAGGGCTTGACTGAAGCTTTCTTT	CASSSPGQGLTEAFF
TRBJ2-2	TRBV7-9	-	-	TGTGCCAGCAGCTTGGCTAGGGAGCTGTTTTTT	CASSLARELFF
TRBJ2-1	TRBV30	TRBD1	-	TGTGCCTGGAGTCAGGGGGATGAGCAGTTCTTC	CAWSQGDEQFF
TRBJ1-1	TRBV25-1	TRBD1	-	TGTGCCAGCAGTGTTACAGGGGGTCCCCGAAAGAACACTGAAGCTTTCTTT	CASSVTGGPRKNTEAFF
TRBJ2-7	TRBV13	TRBD1	-	TGTGCCAGTAACCAGGGGGCGTCTATCTACGAGCAGTACTTC	CASNQGASIYEQYF
TRBJ2-1	TRBV18	TRBD2	-	TGTGCCAGCGTAGGACTAGGCCCCTACAATGAGCAGTTCTTC	CASVGLGPYNEQFF
TRBJ1-5	TRBV27	-	-	TGTGCCAGCAGTCCATGGGGGAGCAATCAGCCCCAGCATTTT	CASSPWGSNQPQHF
TRBJ2-1	TRBV7-9	TRBD2	-	TGTGCCAGCAGCTTAATGGCGGGAGCCAACAATGAGCAGTTCTTC	CASSLMAGANNEQFF
TRBJ2-7	TRBV7-2	TRBD2	-	TGTGCCAGCAGCTTGGGACTAGCGAGCTCCTACGAGCAGTACTTC	CASSLGLASSYEQYF
TRBJ2-7	TRBV28	TRBD2	-	TGTGCCAGCAGTTTAGTCCCACTAGCGGGGCCCTACGAGCAGTACTTC	CASSLVPLAGPYEQYF